Below are 17 T cell receptor beta chains sequenced from a single sample in a study of blood T cell repertoires in COVID-19 (dated by TCRdb to the early 2020s). Libraries were prepared through the immunoSEQ multiplex PCR assay. In its TCRdb copy, this immuneACCESS table keeps in-frame sequences only and misses some clones. Where compared with another copy, unresolved V genes explain less than half of these, and the others have no known cause. The sample table records a few hundred thousand clones; 75% to 90% of these occur just once. Together, the top ten hold under 4% of the sample. Sequencing input: peripheral blood. Receptors originate from a woman aged 18-29 years with acute or convalescent COVID-19.

This chain uses TRBV21-1 with TRBJ1-3. TRBV21-1 is termed a pseudogene. CDR3 length: 16 amino acids. This CDR3 reads CASPKKGLRGGNTIYF. CDR3 in DNA: TGTGCCAGCCCCAAAAAGGGTCTGCGGGGAGGAAACACCATATATTTT.

The chain recombines TRBV2 with TRBJ1-2, with D possibly TRBD1 on 6 matching bases. CDR3 length: 16 amino acids. The germline V gene has CDR1 SNHLY and CDR2 FYNNEI. Trimming cost V 6 bases and J 3 bases, with 20 bases left between them. The CDR3 sequence is CASRGRSGGADYGYTF. The CDR3 nucleotides are TGTGCCAGCAGAGGTCGGTCGGGGGGGGCGGACTATGGCTACACCTTC.

This sequence joins TRBV7-2 and TRBJ2-5; 7 nucleotides match TRBD1. Germline V gene lookup returns CDR1 SGHTA and CDR2 FQGNSA. J lost 4 bases, V lost 6 bases, and 8 bases had no gene match. This CDR3 comprises 14 residues. CDR3 amino acids: CASSQQGFRETQYF. The DNA of the CDR3 is TGTGCCAGCAGTCAACAGGGGTTCCGAGAGACCCAGTACTTC.

V usage is TRBV12-3 or TRBV12-4 and J usage is TRBJ2-3; D possibly corresponds to TRBD2 (5 bases). The CDR3 is 11 amino acids. Trimming removed 6 bases from V and 6 bases from J, with 7 bases in between. The CDR3 coding sequence is TGTGCCAGCAGCCGGGGTGATACGCAGTATTTT. Residues: CASSRGDTQYF.

The chain uses TRBV5-6 and TRBJ1-1, with 11 bases fitting TRBD1. The J segment lost 5 bases and the V segment lost 4 bases, leaving 7 bases of the junction unmatched. Germline loops: CDR1 SGHDT, CDR2 YYEEEE. This CDR3 spans 15 amino acids. CDR3 protein: CASSTPGQGGTEAFF. The CDR3 nucleotides read TGTGCCAGCAGCACCCCGGGACAGGGGGGGACTGAAGCTTTCTTT. Using reference TRBV5-6 and TRBJ1-1 for the parts outside the CDR3, the full variable domain is DAGVTQSPTHLIKTRGQQVTLRCSPKSGHDTVSWYQQALGQGPQFIFQYYEEEERQRGNFPDRFSGHQFPNYSSELNVNALLLGDSALYLCASSTPGQGGTEAFFGQGTRLTVV.

The gene calls are TRBV4-1 and TRBJ2-1, with D maybe TRBD1 (6 bases). Trimming took off 2 bases at V and 9 bases at J, with 14 bases between the two ends. Germline V CDR1 and CDR2: MGHRA, YSYEKL. This CDR3 region has 14 residues. As DNA, the CDR3 is TGCGCCAGCAGCCAAATAATCAGGGGATCTGAGCAGTTCTTC. The encoded protein is CASSQIIRGSEQFF.

This chain uses TRBV6-2 or TRBV6-3 with TRBJ1-1; D gene unclear. V was pared by 6 bases and J by 5 bases, with 10 bases between. This CDR3 is 12 amino acids long. Germline V gives CDR1 MNHEY, CDR2 SVGEGT. CDR3 sequence: CASSRGGTEAFF. The CDR3 DNA reads as TGTGCCAGCAGCCGGGGAGGGACTGAAGCTTTCTTT.

The chain couples TRBV5-1 to TRBJ1-1, with 12 bases matching TRBD1. This CDR3 contains 18 residues. V lost 0 bases, J lost 3 bases, and 9 bases stayed unmatched. Germline values: CDR1 SGHRS, CDR2 YFSETQ. Here the CDR3 reads CASSLAGTGGATDTEAFF. As DNA, the CDR3 is TGCGCCAGCAGCTTGGCGGGGACAGGGGGCGCGACGGACACTGAAGCTTTCTTT.

The gene calls are TRBV7-9 and TRBJ1-4; 7 bases map to TRBD1. Unmatched junction bases numbered 5, after V lost 4 bases and J lost 0 bases. The CDR3 totals 16 residues. Germline V gene data show CDR1 as SEHNR and CDR2 as FQNEAQ (reference sequence). CDR3: CASSSDRDATNEKLFF. In DNA form, the CDR3 reads TGTGCCAGCAGCTCCGACAGGGATGCAACTAATGAAAAACTGTTTTTT.

This chain links TRBV6-5 with TRBJ2-3; 10 nucleotides match TRBD2. Germline CDR1 and CDR2: MNHEY and SVGAGI. Trimming removed 6 bases from V and 0 bases from J; junction bases left unmatched: 3. The CDR3 is 15 residues long. The CDR3 DNA reads TGTGCCAGCAGAGTAGCGGGAGGCAGCACAGATACGCAGTATTTT. As protein: CASRVAGGSTDTQYF.

The rearrangement links TRBV6-5 to TRBJ1-3, with D uncertain. Trimming took off 2 bases at V and 9 bases at J, with 17 bases between the two ends. From germline, CDR1 is MNHEY and CDR2 SVGAGI. The CDR3 loop spans 15 amino acids. The DNA for the CDR3 is TGTGCCAGCAGTTACAATCCAGCTTCCGGCGGCACCATATATTTT. Translated, it gives CASSYNPASGGTIYF.

The gene calls are TRBV11-1 and TRBJ2-4; possibly TRBD2 for D (7 bases). Trimming removed 1 base at V and 7 bases at J, with 14 bases between. This CDR3 spans 15 amino acids. Germline V gene sequence: CDR1 SGHAT, CDR2 FQDESV (reference sequence). Here the CDR3 DNA reads TGTGCCAGCAGCTTAGAGGGGGGGCAGGCGAACATTCAGTACTTC. It codes for CASSLEGGQANIQYF.

The sample holds one count of this clone. The chain couples TRBV6-5 to TRBJ1-4; a possible D gene is TRBD1 (5 bases). This CDR3 comprises 15 residues. Germline V lookup: CDR1 MNHEY, CDR2 SVGAGI. Trimming left V 4 bases short and J 8 bases short, with 17 bases between. As DNA, the CDR3 is TGTGCCAGCAGTTGGACCGATCTAAGGGGCGAAAAACTGTTTTTT. This sequence encodes CASSWTDLRGEKLFF.

V is TRBV11-2 and J is TRBJ1-1; TRBD1 agrees at 7 bases. CDR1 and CDR2 (germline): SGHAT, FQNNGV. The CDR3 totals 15 residues. V lost 3 bases, J lost 3 bases, and 7 bases stayed unmatched. The CDR3 DNA reads as TGTGCCAGCAGCTTTGGAGGGGGCGGTTACACTGAAGCTTTCTTT. Its translation is CASSFGGGGYTEAFF.

V gene TRBV18 combines with J gene TRBJ2-5, with D perhaps matching TRBD1 (6 bases). The CDR3 is 13 residues long. V gave up 6 bases and J gave up 2 bases, with 10 bases separating them. CDR1 is KGHSH and CDR2 is LQKENI in the germline V gene. CDR3 nucleotides: TGTGCCAGCTCCCCTCAGGGGCAAGAGACCCAGTACTTC. Translation: CASSPQGQETQYF.

The chain uses TRBV5-1 and TRBJ1-1, with D maybe TRBD1 (5 bases). The CDR3 extends over 15 amino acids. Germline-derived CDR1 and CDR2 are SGHRS and YFSETQ. Trimming left V 0 bases short and J 0 bases short, with 9 bases between. The CDR3 nucleotides read TGCGCCAGCAGCTTGGCGGCCAGGGTGAACACTGAAGCTTTCTTT. The encoded protein is CASSLAARVNTEAFF.

This clone appeared a few times. The chain links TRBV1 to TRBJ1-1; the DNA was not used to check the table's D call, TRBD1. TRBV1 is a listed pseudogene. This CDR3 comprises 17 residues. For the CDR3, the DNA is TGCACCAGCAGCACTTACAGGGATACAGAGATCAGCACTGAAGCTTTCTTT. Amino acids: CTSSTYRDTEISTEAFF.